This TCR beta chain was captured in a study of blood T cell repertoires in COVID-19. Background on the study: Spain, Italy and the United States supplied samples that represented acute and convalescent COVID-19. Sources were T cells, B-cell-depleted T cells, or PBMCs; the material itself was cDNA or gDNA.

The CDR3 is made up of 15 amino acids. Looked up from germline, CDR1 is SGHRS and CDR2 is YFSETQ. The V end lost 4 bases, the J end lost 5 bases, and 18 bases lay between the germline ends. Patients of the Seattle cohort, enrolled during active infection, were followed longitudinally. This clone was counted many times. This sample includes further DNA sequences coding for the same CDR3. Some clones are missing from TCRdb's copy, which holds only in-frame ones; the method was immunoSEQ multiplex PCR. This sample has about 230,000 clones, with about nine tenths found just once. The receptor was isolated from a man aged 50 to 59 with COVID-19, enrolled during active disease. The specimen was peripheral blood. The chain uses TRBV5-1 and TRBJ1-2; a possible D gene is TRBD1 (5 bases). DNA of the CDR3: TGCGCCAGCAGCACATGGGGGGGTGAGGAGTATGGCTACACCTTC. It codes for CASSTWGGEEYGYTF.